This TCR beta chain was recovered during a study of T cell responses to AZD1222 COVID-19 vaccine. The CDR3 covers 15 residues. Deletions cut 0 bases from V and 3 bases from J, with 9 bases between. Germline CDR1 is LNHNV and CDR2 is YYDKDF (reference sequence). Profiling relied on immunoSEQ multiplex PCR, and the TCRdb table lists in-frame clones only, not all of them. The sample holds some 130,000 clones, around 84% seen once. The chain uses TRBV15 and TRBJ1-5; no clear D gene. The starting material was peripheral blood, obtained on day 0 of AZD1222 vaccination. This clonotype was obtained from an adult in good health. The CDR3 here is CATSREEQPNQPQHF. The CDR3 DNA sequence: TGTGCCACCAGCAGAGAGGAACAGCCCAATCAGCCCCAGCATTTT.